The 32 T cell receptor beta chains below were found in one sample sequenced in a study of spatial heterogeneity in lung cancer. TCRdb reprocessed the 5' RACE reads via MiXCR and lists one record per CDR3 protein. Of approximately 7,000 distinct CDR3 sequences listed, approximately 20% are singletons. No antigen is known for these receptors. Study-level findings and limits: Expanded alpha and beta TCR counts within tumors tracked tumor mutation counts.

Time point of the sample: sample taken at primary tumor resection. This sample comprised lung tumor tissue, obtained at surgery. These receptor sequences come from a female donor with early-stage non-small cell lung cancer.

This rearrangement joins TRBV9 to TRBJ2-1; 7 bases map to TRBD2. The length of the CDR3 is 16 residues. Germline CDR1 SGDLS, CDR2 YYNGEE. V lost 0 bases and J lost 12; bases outside the gene matches: 15. The CDR3 DNA reads TGTGCCAGCAGCGTAGGACTAGCAAGGGTGGACGGGGCGCAGTTCTTC. Translated: CASSVGLARVDGAQFF.

This clonotype was observed a handful of times. The chain couples TRBV11-3 to TRBJ1-6, with TRBD1 matching 7 bases. This CDR3 region has 13 residues. Germline CDR1 SGHNT, CDR2 YENEEA. Trimming at V came to 7 bases and at J to 8 bases, leaving 5 bases not matched to a gene. In DNA form, the CDR3 reads TGTGCCAGCAACGGTCAGGGGGATTCACCCCTCCACTTT. Translation: CASNGQGDSPLHF.

This clonotype is medium-sized by share. The V gene is TRBV6-5, the J gene TRBJ2-2, with unresolved D. This CDR3 has 13 residues. The germline V gene encodes CDR1 MNHEY and CDR2 SVGAGI. Trimming pared 1 base from V and 7 bases from J, leaving 7 bases between. The CDR3 loop reads CASSYWTSGELFF. In DNA, the CDR3 is TGTGCCAGCAGTTACTGGACCAGCGGGGAGCTGTTTTTT.

J is TRBJ2-1 and V is TRBV5-5; 7 bases match TRBD1. Germline values: CDR1 SGHKS, CDR2 YYEKEE (reference sequence). This CDR3 is built from 13 residues. V trimming: 4 bases; J trimming: 4 bases; junction bases outside the gene matches: 2. The CDR3 loop is CASSPGQYNEQFF. The CDR3, as DNA: TGTGCCAGCAGCCCGGGACAGTACAATGAGCAGTTCTTC.

This clonotype is categorized as medium-sized. This rearrangement joins TRBV7-8 to TRBJ1-1, with D unclear. V lost 2 bases and J lost 5, with 15 bases in between. This CDR3 region has 15 residues. From germline, CDR1 is SGHVS and CDR2 FQNEAQ. CDR3 in DNA: TGTGCCAGCAGCTTATTCAATACGGAGGCGACTGAAGCTTTCTTT. It is translated as CASSLFNTEATEAFF.

V and J are TRBV20-1 and TRBJ1-2, with TRBD1 as a possible D gene (5 bases). Trimming removed 1 base from V and 8 bases from J, with 14 bases in between. Per the germline V gene, CDR1 is DFQATT and CDR2 is SNEGSKA (reference sequence). The CDR3 totals 13 residues. The CDR3 is CSARVGQGIGYTF. The CDR3 DNA reads TGCAGTGCTAGAGTTGGGCAGGGAATCGGCTACACCTTC.

By frequency in the sample, this clonotype is medium-sized. The J gene is TRBJ1-1, the V gene TRBV5-1; weak D call: TRBD1 (5 bases). The CDR3 has 15 amino acids. Germline CDR1 is SGHRS and CDR2 is YFSETQ. V gave up 1 base and J gave up 3 bases, with 13 bases separating them. DNA for the CDR3: TGCGCCAGCAGCTTGAATCAGGGAAGTCACACTGAAGCTTTCTTT. Its translation is CASSLNQGSHTEAFF.

This clonotype was found a few times. The chain carries TRBV3-1 and TRBJ2-5; D is unresolved. This CDR3 contains 15 residues. Germline-derived CDR1 and CDR2 are LGHDT and YNNKEL (reference sequence). Deletions cut 1 base from V and 10 bases from J, with 19 bases between. The CDR3 region has the DNA TGTGCCAGCAGCCAAGGAACTGGGCCTGCGGTCAGCCAGTACTTC. This codes for CASSQGTGPAVSQYF.

This clonotype has only one observation. The chain joins TRBV11-3 to TRBJ2-7; 7 bases agree with TRBD2. Germline values: CDR1 SGHNT, CDR2 YENEEA. V was clipped by 1 base and J by 5 bases; unmatched bases: 8. CDR3 length: 15 amino acids. The CDR3 is CASSLVTRGLNEQYF. CDR3 coding DNA: TGTGCCAGCAGCTTAGTGACGCGGGGGTTGAACGAGCAGTACTTC.

This clonotype is medium-sized by share. V gene TRBV7-2 combines with J gene TRBJ1-4; possible D gene TRBD1, 5 bases. The V end was cut by 5 bases, the J end by 6 bases, with 10 bases between. The germline CDR1 and CDR2 sequences are SGHTA and FQGNSA. The CDR3 extends over 13 amino acids. CDR3 sequence reads: CASSPGTYEKLFF. Written as DNA, the CDR3 is TGTGCCAGCAGCCCAGGGACTTATGAAAAACTGTTTTTT.

This clonotype was found a few times. This chain links TRBV7-2 with TRBJ2-5; D possibly corresponds to TRBD1 (6 bases). Trimming took 6 bases from V and 3 from J, leaving 17 bases between them. CDR1 is SGHTA, CDR2 FQGNSA, per germline. This CDR3 spans 15 amino acids. The DNA for the CDR3 is TGTGCCAGCAGGTTCAGGGGATTTCGAGAAGAGACCCAGTACTTC. Its translation is CASRFRGFREETQYF.

CDR3 nucleotides: TGTGCCAGCAGTTTTGGACCTATTATCGGGATGTCAGATACGCAGTATTTT. As protein: CASSFGPIIGMSDTQYF. The V call is TRBV12-3 or TRBV12-4, the J call TRBJ2-3; TRBD2 is a possible D gene (5 bases). V shed 3 bases and J shed 4 bases, with 20 bases lying between them. There are 17 residues in the CDR3.

This clonotype appeared a few times. V usage is TRBV7-2 and J usage is TRBJ2-5; D is ambiguous. V was clipped by 1 base and J by 5 bases, with 8 bases between them. Per the germline V gene, CDR1 is SGHTA and CDR2 is FQGNSA. The CDR3 consists of 13 residues. In DNA, the CDR3 is TGTGCCAGCAGCTTAGTCGGGCGGGAGACCCAGTACTTC. Protein product: CASSLVGRETQYF.

This clonotype was observed a few times. CDR3 sequence (DNA): TGCGCCAGCAGCTTGGCCAGGGTCGAGAATCAGCCCCAGCATTTT. Amino acids: CASSLARVENQPQHF. The chain recombines TRBV5-1 with TRBJ1-5, with D perhaps matching TRBD1 (5 bases). Germline-derived CDR1 and CDR2 are SGHRS and YFSETQ. The CDR3 covers 15 residues. V was shortened by 0 bases and J by 4 bases, with 11 bases between the two germline ends.

The V call is TRBV6-6, the J call TRBJ2-1; 11 bases match TRBD1. CDR1 and CDR2 (germline): MNHNY, SVGAGI (reference sequence). V was pared by 2 bases and J by 7 bases, with 10 bases of the junction left unmatched. The CDR3 consists of 17 residues. The CDR3 region has the DNA TGTGCCAGCAGTTACCGAACGCGGGACAGGGGGAGGAATGAGCAGTTCTTC. It is translated as CASSYRTRDRGRNEQFF.

This clonotype was detected only a few times. This chain links TRBV10-3 with TRBJ1-5; unclear D gene. The V gene's germline CDR1 is ENHRY and CDR2 SYGVKD. The CDR3 sequence is 13 residues long. Trimming cost V 8 bases and J 5 bases, with 13 bases left between them. The CDR3 nucleotides are TGTGCCATCGGACGGGAGGAGGATCAGCCCCAGCATTTT. Translating gives CAIGREEDQPQHF.

There are a few counts of this clonotype. The V and J genes are TRBV29-1 and TRBJ1-2, with unresolved D. Trimming left V 3 bases short and J 3 bases short, with 14 bases between. CDR1 and CDR2 (germline): SQVTM, ANQGSEA. The CDR3 covers 14 residues. DNA of the CDR3: TGCAGCGTTGACAACGAGCAGTCTGACTATGGCTACACCTTC. Encoded protein: CSVDNEQSDYGYTF.

The sample holds a few counts of this clonotype. This chain connects TRBV19 to TRBJ2-2; D gene ambiguous. Germline V gene sequence: CDR1 LNHDA, CDR2 SQIVND (reference sequence). CDR3 length: 13 amino acids. Trimming stripped 9 bases from V and 4 bases from J, with 12 bases between. CDR3 coding DNA: TGTGCCAGCAAGGACCTGGGCACCGGGGAGCTGTTTTTT. Translating it yields CASKDLGTGELFF.

The chain is built from TRBV7-3 and TRBJ2-2, with D perhaps assigned TRBD1 or TRBD2 (5 bases each). The CDR3 length is 14 residues. The germline V gene has CDR1 SGHTA and CDR2 FQGTGA. V was shortened by 7 bases and J by 2 bases, with 11 bases between the two germline ends. The CDR3 loop is CASMAGANTGELFF. As DNA, the CDR3 is TGTGCCAGCATGGCCGGGGCAAACACCGGGGAGCTGTTTTTT.

The chain uses TRBV12-3 or TRBV12-4 and TRBJ2-3, with D possibly called TRBD1 or TRBD2 (5 bases each). The CDR3 is 15 amino acids. The V end was cut by 5 bases, the J end by 4 bases, with 16 bases between. CDR3: CASSAGTLQADTQYF. CDR3 DNA: TGTGCCAGCAGTGCCGGGACCCTTCAGGCAGATACGCAGTATTTT.

This clonotype turned up a few times. The rearrangement uses TRBV6-2 or TRBV6-3 and TRBJ2-1; TRBD2 agrees at 15 bases. Germline CDR1 MNHEY, CDR2 SVGEGT. J gave up 4 bases and V 6 bases, and 4 bases lay outside the gene matches. The CDR3 is made up of 16 amino acids. Written as DNA, the CDR3 is TGTGCCAGCAGCAGTGGGACTAGCGGGGGGTACAATGAGCAGTTCTTC. Translation gives CASSSGTSGGYNEQFF.

This chain joins TRBV20-1 and TRBJ2-1, with no clear D. With 0 bases removed from V and 1 base from J, the gap between germline ends came to 7 bases. In germline, CDR1 is DFQATT, CDR2 SNEGSKA (reference sequence). The CDR3 consists of 14 residues. The CDR3 DNA follows: TGCAGTGCTAGAGATACCGTTTCCTACAATGAGCAGTTCTTC. Translating it yields CSARDTVSYNEQFF.

This clonotype has more than one count but fewer than ten. The rearrangement joins TRBV7-6 to TRBJ1-1; D gene uncertain. V was clipped by 5 bases and J by 0 bases, with 7 bases between them. Germline-derived CDR1 and CDR2 are SGHVS and FNYEAQ. The CDR3 totals 13 residues. The chain's CDR3 is CASSRLLNTEAFF. For the CDR3, the DNA is TGTGCCAGCAGCAGATTATTGAACACTGAAGCTTTCTTT.

As to this clonotype: This CDR3 fails to terminate in the conserved phenylalanine or tryptophan, so it likely reflects a read error. The chain carries TRBV20-1 and TRBJ2-3; 13 positions agree with TRBD2. Germline CDR1 is DFQATT and CDR2 is SNEGSKA (reference sequence). The CDR3 spans 17 residues. V shed 5 bases and J 4 bases; nucleotides not matched to a gene: 12. CDR3 amino acids: CSAQTSGGFSGPDTQYL. The CDR3, as DNA: TGCAGTGCTCAGACTAGCGGGGGGTTCTCCGGGCCAGATACGCAGTATTTG.

The chain is built from TRBV12-3 or TRBV12-4 and TRBJ2-3; the match to TRBD2 covers 11 bases. V lost 6 bases and J lost 3; bases outside the gene matches: 5. This CDR3 is built from 15 residues. CDR3 sequence (DNA): TGTGCCAGCAGCCCTACTAGCGGGGGAACAGATACGCAGTATTTT. Translating it yields CASSPTSGGTDTQYF.

This clonotype was recorded a few times. The rearrangement uses TRBV24-1 and TRBJ2-3, with 9 bases that match TRBD2. V was pared by 3 bases and J by 0 bases, with 9 bases of the junction left unmatched. This CDR3 region has 18 residues. CDR1 is KGHDR, CDR2 SFDVKD, per germline. In DNA, the CDR3 is TGTGCCACCAGTGATGGCCTAGCGGGGCCAATTAGCACAGATACGCAGTATTTT. Translated: CATSDGLAGPISTDTQYF.

This clonotype came up a few times. This chain uses TRBV13 with TRBJ2-3; D is tentatively TRBD1 or TRBD2 (6 bases each). Trimming removed 5 bases from V and 0 bases from J, with 18 bases in between. Looked up from germline, CDR1 is PRHDT and CDR2 is FYEKMQ (reference sequence). The CDR3 sequence is 17 residues long. CDR3 region: CASSRLGEGESTDTQYF. In nucleotides, the CDR3 is TGTGCCAGCAGCCGACTAGGTGAGGGGGAGAGCACAGATACGCAGTATTTT.

Within the sample, this clonotype is medium-sized (0.01 to 0.1%). CDR3 nucleotide sequence: TGTGCCAGCAGCCCACAGGGGTTTGAAGCTTTCTTT. The encoded protein is CASSPQGFEAFF. The chain links TRBV7-9 to TRBJ1-1; 7 nucleotides agree with TRBD1. Germline V CDR1 and CDR2: SEHNR, FQNEAQ (reference sequence). This CDR3 has 12 residues. With 5 bases clipped from V and 7 bases from J, the junction kept 4 bases outside the gene matches.

This clonotype turned up a few times. The chain has TRBV5-5 and TRBJ2-7, with unresolved D. CDR1 SGHKS and CDR2 YYEKEE come from the germline V gene (reference sequence). The CDR3 consists of 12 residues. Trimming cost V 1 base and J 3 bases, with 5 bases left between them. The CDR3 sequence is CASSLTYYEQYF. CDR3 sequence (DNA): TGTGCCAGCAGCTTGACCTACTACGAGCAGTACTTC.

The rearrangement uses TRBV4-1 and TRBJ2-7, with D perhaps matching TRBD1 or TRBD2 (5 bases each). The CDR3 has 14 amino acids. Germline loops: CDR1 MGHRA, CDR2 YSYEKL. Trimming shortened V by 5 bases and J by 0 bases, and 11 bases separated the two germline ends. DNA for the CDR3: TGCGCCAGCAGCATTGGGACGTTCTCCTACGAGCAGTACTTC. Translation: CASSIGTFSYEQYF.

This clonotype was found a few times. The chain combines TRBV12-5 with TRBJ1-2; D remains ambiguous. The CDR3 sequence is 14 residues long. From germline, CDR1 is LGHNT and CDR2 FRNRAP. The V and J ends lost 9 bases and 5 bases respectively, with 19 bases between them. The CDR3 protein is CASNTPGFLYGYTF. As DNA, the CDR3 is TGTGCTAGCAACACGCCGGGGTTTTTGTATGGCTACACCTTC.

V is TRBV6-5 and J is TRBJ2-3; 11 nucleotides align to TRBD2. The length of the CDR3 is 16 residues. The germline V gene encodes CDR1 MNHEY and CDR2 SVGAGI. J gave up 4 bases and V 6 bases, and 9 bases lay outside the gene matches. This chain's CDR3 is CASRKLAGALSDTQYF. The CDR3 DNA is TGTGCCAGCAGGAAACTAGCGGGGGCCCTTTCAGATACGCAGTATTTT.